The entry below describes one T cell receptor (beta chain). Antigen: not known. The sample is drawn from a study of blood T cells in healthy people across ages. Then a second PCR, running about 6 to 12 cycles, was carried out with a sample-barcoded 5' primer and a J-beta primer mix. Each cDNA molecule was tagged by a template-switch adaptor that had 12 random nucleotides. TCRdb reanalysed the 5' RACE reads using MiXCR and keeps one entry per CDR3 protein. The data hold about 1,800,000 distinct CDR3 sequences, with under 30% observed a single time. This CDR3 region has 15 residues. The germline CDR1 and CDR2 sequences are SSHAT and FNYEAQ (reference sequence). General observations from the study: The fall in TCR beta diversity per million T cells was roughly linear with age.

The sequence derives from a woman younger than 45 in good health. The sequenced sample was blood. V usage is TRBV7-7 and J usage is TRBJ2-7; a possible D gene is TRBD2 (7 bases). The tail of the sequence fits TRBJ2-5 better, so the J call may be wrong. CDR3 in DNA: TGTGCCAGCAGCCCAAATTACAGGGAGGGCGAGACCCAGTACTTC. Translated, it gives CASSPNYREGETQYF.